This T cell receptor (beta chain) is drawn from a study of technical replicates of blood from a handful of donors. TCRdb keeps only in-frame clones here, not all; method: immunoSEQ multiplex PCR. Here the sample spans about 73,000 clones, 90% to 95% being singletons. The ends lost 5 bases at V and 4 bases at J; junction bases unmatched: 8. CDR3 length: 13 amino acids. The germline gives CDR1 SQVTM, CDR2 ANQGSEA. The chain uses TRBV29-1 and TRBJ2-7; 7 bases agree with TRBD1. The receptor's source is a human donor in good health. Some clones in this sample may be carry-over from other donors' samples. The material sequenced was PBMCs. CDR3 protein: CSVMDRIGYEQYF. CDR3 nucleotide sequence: TGCAGCGTTATGGACAGGATCGGATACGAGCAGTACTTC.